This record concerns one T cell receptor beta chain sequence. The V and J ends lost 0 bases and 5 bases respectively, with 7 bases between them. Germline CDR1 and CDR2: KGHSH and LQKENI. The CDR3 contains 13 residues. Produced via immunoSEQ multiplex PCR; TCRdb's table is partial and in-frame only. The sample includes roughly 52,000 clones, about 92% of them seen just once. The data belong to a study of T cell changes during pregnancy in multiple sclerosis. Sequenced material: CD4+ T cells from peripheral blood mononuclear cells, taken in the third trimester of pregnancy. The receptor's source is a female donor with multiple sclerosis, enrolled in a pregnancy study. The V gene is TRBV18, the J gene TRBJ1-1; the D is unclear. The CDR3 protein is CASSPPLRTEAFF. In DNA, the CDR3 is TGTGCCAGCTCACCACCATTGAGGACTGAAGCTTTCTTT.